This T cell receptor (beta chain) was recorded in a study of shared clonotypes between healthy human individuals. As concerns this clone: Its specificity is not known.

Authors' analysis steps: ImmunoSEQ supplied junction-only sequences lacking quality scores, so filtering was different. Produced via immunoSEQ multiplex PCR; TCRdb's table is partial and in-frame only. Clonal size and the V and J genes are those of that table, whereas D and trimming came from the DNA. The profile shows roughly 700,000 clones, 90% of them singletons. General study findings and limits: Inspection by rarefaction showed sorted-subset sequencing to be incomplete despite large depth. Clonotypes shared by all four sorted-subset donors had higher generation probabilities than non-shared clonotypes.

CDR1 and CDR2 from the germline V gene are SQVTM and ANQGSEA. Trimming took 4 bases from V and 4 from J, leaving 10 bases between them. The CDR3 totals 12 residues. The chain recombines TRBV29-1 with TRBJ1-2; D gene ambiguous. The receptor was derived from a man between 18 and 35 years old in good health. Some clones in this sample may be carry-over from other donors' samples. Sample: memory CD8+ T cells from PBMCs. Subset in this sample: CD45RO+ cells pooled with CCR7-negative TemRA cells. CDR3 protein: CSVVEPGYGYTF. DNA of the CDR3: TGCAGCGTTGTAGAGCCAGGCTATGGCTACACCTTC. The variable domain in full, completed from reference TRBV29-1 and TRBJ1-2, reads SAVISQKPSRDICQRGTSLTIQCQVDSQVTMMFWYRQQPGQSLTLIATANQGSEATYESGFVIDKFPISRPNLTFSTLTVSNMSPEDSSIYLCSVVEPGYGYTFGSGTRLTVV.